The 29 T cell receptor beta chains in this list originate from one sample, sequenced in a study of Graves' ophthalmopathy and Graves' hyperthyroidism. Amplification of TCR beta CDR3 regions used RNA transcripts. Scientists carried out first-round RT-PCR using HTBI primers and then a second-round multiplex PCR. TCRdb called the multiplex PCR reads again in MiXCR, with one record for every CDR3 protein. The sample has about 210,000 distinct CDR3 sequences; approximately 29% are singletons. Sequencing was done on a sample of peripheral blood. The receptor source for this set is a man between 50 and 59 years old with Graves' ophthalmopathy.

This clonotype was found once. This chain connects TRBV2 to TRBJ2-2, with 10 bases that match TRBD2. This CDR3 is 16 amino acids long. The V segment lost 6 bases and the J segment 4 bases; nucleotides outside the gene matches: 8. CDR1 and CDR2 from the germline V gene are SNHLY and FYNNEI. CDR3 protein: CASRQALAGATGELFF. CDR3 sequence (DNA): TGTGCCAGCAGGCAGGCGCTAGCGGGGGCCACCGGGGAGCTGTTTTTT. Supplemented by reference TRBV2 and TRBJ2-2, the full variable domain reads EPEVTQTPSHQVTQMGQEVILRCVPISNHLYFYWYRQILGQKVEFLVSFYNNEISEKSEIFDDQFSVERPDGSNFTLKIRSTKLEDSAMYFCASRQALAGATGELFFGEGSRLTVL.

There are many counts of this clonotype. This sequence may be a read error, since a much larger clone differs from it by one base. The chain joins TRBV7-2 to TRBJ2-7; TRBD1 agrees at 7 bases. From germline, CDR1 is SGHTA and CDR2 FQGNSA. The V gene end was trimmed by 3 bases and the J gene end by 6 bases; junction bases not matched to a gene: 2. The CDR3 runs to 12 residues. The CDR3 protein is CASSFDRAEQYF. The CDR3 DNA follows: TGTGCCAGCAGCTTTGACAGGGCCGAGCAGTACTTC.

This clonotype was recorded many times. This chain links TRBV28 with TRBJ1-1; possibly TRBD1 for D (5 bases). The germline gives CDR1 MDHEN, CDR2 SYDVKM. V was cut by 5 bases and J by 0 bases, with 7 bases left in between. The CDR3 spans 13 residues. As DNA, the CDR3 is TGTGCCAGCAGTGGGGGTATGAACACTGAAGCTTTCTTT. Its protein is CASSGGMNTEAFF.

This clonotype was seen ten or more times. The chain uses TRBV28 and TRBJ2-2; 8 bases match TRBD2. The CDR3 covers 17 residues. The V gene's germline CDR1 is MDHEN and CDR2 SYDVKM. The J segment lost 5 bases and the V segment lost 6 bases, leaving 14 bases of the junction unmatched. The CDR3, as DNA: TGTGCCAGCAGCCCAATTTCGAGCGGGAGCGTAACCGGGGAGCTGTTTTTT. Translating it yields CASSPISSGSVTGELFF.

This clonotype occurred many times. The chain uses TRBV3-1 and TRBJ2-5; the match to TRBD2 covers 9 bases. Germline V lookup: CDR1 LGHDT, CDR2 YNNKEL (reference sequence). V dropped 2 bases and J dropped 2; count of bases not matched to a gene: 15. There are 19 residues in the CDR3. The CDR3 sequence is CASSQSDPRRLADQETQYF. The CDR3 DNA reads as TGTGCCAGCAGCCAATCCGACCCCCGGCGACTAGCGGATCAAGAGACCCAGTACTTC.

V and J are TRBV20-1 and TRBJ1-5; 11 nucleotides agree with TRBD1. J gave up 7 bases and V 3 bases, and 8 bases lay outside the gene matches. CDR1 and CDR2 (germline): DFQATT, SNEGSKA (reference sequence). The CDR3 totals 15 residues. In DNA form, the CDR3 reads TGCAGTGCTAGTACGAGGGACAGGGGGATACAGCCCCAGCATTTT. It translates to CSASTRDRGIQPQHF.

This clonotype was detected many times. V gene TRBV7-2 combines with J gene TRBJ2-7; 8 bases fit TRBD1. Germline CDR1 is SGHTA and CDR2 is FQGNSA. The V gene end was trimmed by 4 bases and the J gene end by 6 bases; junction bases not matched to a gene: 8. This CDR3 comprises 14 residues. The CDR3 sequence is CASSWDDRGGEQYF. The CDR3 DNA reads TGTGCCAGCAGCTGGGACGACAGGGGAGGCGAGCAGTACTTC.

This clonotype was detected many times. The chain carries TRBV4-1 and TRBJ2-7; 8 positions agree with TRBD2. Germline trimming cut 3 bases from V and 5 bases from J; bases unmatched to any gene: 12. The CDR3 has 16 residues. Per germline, CDR1 MGHRA and CDR2 YSYEKL. Here the CDR3 reads CASSQPPAGDPDEQYF. In nucleotides, the CDR3 is TGCGCCAGCAGCCAGCCGCCAGCGGGGGATCCTGACGAGCAGTACTTC.

The chain couples TRBV12-3 or TRBV12-4 to TRBJ1-1; tentative D call: TRBD1 (5 bases). Trimming removed 3 bases at V and 2 bases at J, with 10 bases between. The CDR3 extends over 14 amino acids. CDR3 sequence (DNA): TGTGCCAGCAGTTTTTCAGGGATAAACACTGAAGCTTTCTTT. Residues: CASSFSGINTEAFF.

This clonotype was detected many times. The chain has TRBV6-2 or TRBV6-3 and TRBJ2-7; D may correspond to TRBD1 or TRBD2 (5 bases each). Trimming took 6 bases from V and 4 from J, leaving 16 bases between them. Germline CDR1 is MNHEY and CDR2 is SVGEGT. This CDR3 is 14 amino acids long. The CDR3 sequence: CASRLLPGRYEQYF. The CDR3 nucleotides are TGTGCCAGCAGACTCCTACCGGGGCGGTACGAGCAGTACTTC.

This clonotype has at least ten counts. J is TRBJ1-5 and V is TRBV20-1; TRBD1 agrees at 7 bases. The CDR3 extends over 14 amino acids. The V and J ends lost 4 bases and 1 base, in that order; junction bases with no gene match: 4. Germline V lookup: CDR1 DFQATT, CDR2 SNEGSKA (reference sequence). The CDR3 here is CSATGGGSNQPQHF. CDR3 bases: TGCAGTGCTACAGGGGGGGGGAGCAATCAGCCCCAGCATTTT.

This clonotype was counted at least ten times. This chain uses TRBV7-2 with TRBJ1-2, with unresolved D. Trimming took 2 bases from V and 3 from J, leaving 10 bases between them. CDR1 and CDR2 (germline): SGHTA, FQGNSA. This CDR3 is 14 amino acids long. Written as DNA, the CDR3 is TGTGCCAGCAGCTTACATGGCCCAGACTATGGCTACACCTTC. Protein sequence: CASSLHGPDYGYTF.

This clonotype has ten or more counts. The chain recombines TRBV19 with TRBJ1-5, with a possible D match to TRBD1 (5 bases). This CDR3 region has 14 residues. The germline CDR1 and CDR2 sequences are LNHDA and SQIVND (reference sequence). The V end was cut by 5 bases, the J end by 6 bases, with 14 bases between. The CDR3: CASSRAGKGQPQHF. DNA for the CDR3: TGTGCCAGTAGTCGGGCAGGGAAGGGTCAGCCCCAGCATTTT.

This clonotype was seen ten or more times. J is TRBJ2-2 and V is TRBV19, with 8 bases identical to TRBD1. V trimming: 5 bases; J trimming: 3 bases; junction bases outside the gene matches: 8. CDR1 and CDR2 from the germline V gene are LNHDA and SQIVND (reference sequence). CDR3 size: 16 residues. The DNA for the CDR3 is TGTGCCAGTAGTGTTCCGGGACAGGACCACACCGGGGAGCTGTTTTTT. Translated, it gives CASSVPGQDHTGELFF.

This clonotype was seen repeatedly, ten times or more. The V gene is TRBV4-3, the J gene TRBJ2-7, with 9 bases matching TRBD2. The CDR3 loop spans 15 amino acids. The V gene's germline CDR1 is LGHNA and CDR2 YSLEER. The V and J ends lost 2 bases and 0 bases, in that order; junction bases with no gene match: 2. CDR3: CASSQSSGGSYEQYF. The CDR3 coding sequence is TGCGCCAGCAGCCAAAGTAGCGGGGGCTCCTACGAGCAGTACTTC.

There are many counts of this clonotype. The V gene is TRBV29-1, the J gene TRBJ2-7; the D gene is possibly TRBD1 (6 bases). This CDR3 region has 14 residues. Between the trimmed V and J ends, which lost 1 base and 3 bases, there was a span of 13 bases. The germline gives CDR1 SQVTM, CDR2 ANQGSEA. The CDR3, as DNA: TGCAGCGTTGAAGGGTTGGGACACAGCTACGAGCAGTACTTC. It specifies CSVEGLGHSYEQYF.

This clonotype was seen many times. V gene TRBV18 combines with J gene TRBJ1-5; weak D call: TRBD1 (6 bases). This CDR3 spans 15 amino acids. Trimming took off 5 bases at V and 2 bases at J, with 13 bases between the two ends. CDR1 and CDR2 from the germline V gene are KGHSH and LQKENI. In DNA, the CDR3 is TGTGCCAGCTCATCCAGACAGGCCGGCAATCAGCCCCAGCATTTT. It codes for CASSSRQAGNQPQHF.

The rearrangement joins TRBV6-2 or TRBV6-3 to TRBJ2-5; D possibly matches TRBD1 or TRBD2 (6 bases each). The CDR3 length is 13 residues. Germline V gives CDR1 MNHEY, CDR2 SVGEGT. Trimming cost V 2 bases and J 11 bases, with 15 bases left between them. CDR3 sequence reads: CASSYIPSGAQYF. The CDR3 coding sequence is TGTGCCAGCAGTTACATCCCGTCGGGGGCTCAGTACTTC.

This rearrangement joins TRBV12-5 to TRBJ1-1; the match to TRBD1 covers 8 bases. The CDR3 is made up of 15 amino acids. CDR1 and CDR2 from the germline V gene are LGHNT and FRNRAP. The trim removed 6 bases at V and 0 bases at J, leaving 6 bases unmatched. CDR3 residues: CASGPQGVMNTEAFF. For the CDR3, the DNA is TGTGCTAGTGGCCCACAGGGGGTAATGAACACTGAAGCTTTCTTT.

This clonotype was detected many times. The chain joins TRBV5-1 to TRBJ2-2; D not certain. The CDR3 covers 14 residues. Trimming left V 1 base short and J 1 base short, with 5 bases between. CDR1 is SGHRS and CDR2 is YFSETQ in the germline V gene. CDR3 amino acids: CASSLKENTGELFF. The CDR3 nucleotides read TGCGCCAGCAGCTTGAAAGAGAACACCGGGGAGCTGTTTTTT.

This clonotype was recorded many times. The chain carries TRBV7-2 and TRBJ2-7, with 10 bases fitting TRBD2. The CDR3 has 18 amino acids. CDR1 SGHTA and CDR2 FQGNSA come from the germline V gene. The V gene end was trimmed by 5 bases and the J gene end by 1 base; junction bases not matched to a gene: 14. CDR3 loop: CASSLSSSGRLISYEQYF. The CDR3 DNA is TGTGCCAGCAGCCTATCGTCTAGCGGGAGACTGATTTCCTACGAGCAGTACTTC.

The chain links TRBV12-3 or TRBV12-4 to TRBJ1-5; TRBD1 aligns across 7 bases. This CDR3 is built from 14 residues. V lost 3 bases to trimming and J lost 8 bases; unmatched junction nucleotides: 7. CDR3 sequence: CASSFGEGGKPQHF. For the CDR3, the DNA is TGTGCCAGCAGTTTCGGGGAAGGGGGCAAGCCCCAGCATTTT.

This clonotype was picked up many times. V is TRBV29-1 and J is TRBJ2-7; 7 bases map to TRBD1. Germline V gene data show CDR1 as SQVTM and CDR2 as ANQGSEA. The CDR3 is 11 amino acids. Trimming took 6 bases from V and 3 from J; bases not matched to a gene: 2. The CDR3 sequence: CSVGTVYEQYF. The CDR3 DNA reads as TGCAGCGTCGGGACAGTCTACGAGCAGTACTTC.

The CDR3 DNA reads as TGTGCCAGCAGCAAAAATCGCGGAGCCTTCGAGCAGTACTTC. Encoded protein: CASSKNRGAFEQYF. The chain employs TRBV7-2 and TRBJ2-7, with D unresolved. The V end was cut by 5 bases, the J end by 6 bases, with 17 bases between. The CDR3 has 14 residues. Germline assignment: CDR1 SGHTA and CDR2 FQGNSA.

This sequence joins TRBV12-3 or TRBV12-4 and TRBJ1-1; unclear D gene. The CDR3 loop spans 11 amino acids. V lost 7 bases and J lost 7, with 10 bases in between. CDR3 DNA sequence: TGTGCCAGCACGCCGGGATTTGAAGCTTTCTTT. Amino acid sequence: CASTPGFEAFF.

V is TRBV12-3 or TRBV12-4 and J is TRBJ1-1; D is unclear. V was shortened by 6 bases and J by 8 bases, with 10 bases between the two germline ends. The CDR3 sequence is 11 residues long. The CDR3 loop is CASRIRREAFF. The CDR3 DNA follows: TGTGCCAGCAGAATAAGACGGGAAGCTTTCTTT.

This clonotype was counted many times. The chain joins TRBV30 to TRBJ1-1, with 7 bases matching TRBD1. Germline V lookup: CDR1 GTSNPN, CDR2 SVGIG (reference sequence). The CDR3 consists of 12 residues. With V trimmed by 3 bases and J by 11 bases, 9 bases remained unmatched. The CDR3 reads CAWSPTGEEAFF. CDR3 sequence (DNA): TGTGCCTGGAGCCCTACAGGGGAGGAGGCTTTCTTT. Full variable domain (missing parts from reference TRBV30 and TRBJ1-1): SQTIHQWPATLVQPVGSPLSLECTVEGTSNPNLYWYRQAAGRGLQLLFYSVGIGQISSEVPQNLSASRPQDRQFILSSKKLLLSDSGFYLCAWSPTGEEAFFGQGTRLTVV.

V is TRBV28 and J is TRBJ2-7; 7 bases match TRBD1. Germline CDR1 MDHEN, CDR2 SYDVKM. Trimming took 6 bases from V and 7 from J; bases not matched to a gene: 9. CDR3 length equals 13 residues. In DNA, the CDR3 is TGTGCCAGCAGGTCCGGGACAGTTGAGGAGCAGTACTTC. It codes for CASRSGTVEEQYF.

The sample holds many counts of this clonotype. This clone may be a read error of a much larger clone one base away. The J gene is TRBJ2-7, the V gene TRBV6-2 or TRBV6-3; TRBD1 aligns across 8 bases. The CDR3 is 13 amino acids. Germline-derived CDR1 and CDR2 are MNHEY and SVGEGT. The CDR3 protein is CASSYLGTGERYF. In DNA form, the CDR3 reads TGTGCCAGCAGTTACTTAGGGACAGGCGAGCGGTACTTC.